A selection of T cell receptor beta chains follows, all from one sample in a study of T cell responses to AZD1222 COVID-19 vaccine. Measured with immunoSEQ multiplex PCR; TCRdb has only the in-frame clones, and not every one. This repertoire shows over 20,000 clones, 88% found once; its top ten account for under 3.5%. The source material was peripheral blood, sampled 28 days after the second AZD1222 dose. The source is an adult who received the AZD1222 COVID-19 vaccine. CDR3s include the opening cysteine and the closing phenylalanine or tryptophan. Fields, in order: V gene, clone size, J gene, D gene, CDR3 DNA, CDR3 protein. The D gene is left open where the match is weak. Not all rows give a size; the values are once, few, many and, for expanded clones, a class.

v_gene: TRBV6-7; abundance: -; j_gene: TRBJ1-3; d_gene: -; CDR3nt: TGTGCCAGCAGTTACTCGCACGAAGGAAACACCATATATTTT; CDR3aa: CASSYSHEGNTIYF
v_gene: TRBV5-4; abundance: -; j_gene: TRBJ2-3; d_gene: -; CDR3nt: TGTGCCAGCAGAAAGGACCAAAACACAGATACGCAGTATTTT; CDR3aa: CASRKDQNTDTQYF
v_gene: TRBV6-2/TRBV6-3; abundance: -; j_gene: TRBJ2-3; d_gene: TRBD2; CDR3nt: TGTGCCAGCAGTTACACACTAGCGACAGATACGCAGTATTTT; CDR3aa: CASSYTLATDTQYF
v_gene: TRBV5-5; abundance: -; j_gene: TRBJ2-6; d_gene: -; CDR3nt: TGTGCCAGCAGCTTGTTTGGGGCCAACGTCCTGACTTTC; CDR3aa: CASSLFGANVLTF
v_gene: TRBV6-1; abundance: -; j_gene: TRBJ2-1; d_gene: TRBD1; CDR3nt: TGTGCCAGCAAGACAGGGGTTAATGAGCAGTTCTTC; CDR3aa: CASKTGVNEQFF
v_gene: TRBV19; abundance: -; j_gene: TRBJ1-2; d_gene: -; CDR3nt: TGTGCCAGTAGTACCAACGCCAGGGATTCTGGCTACACCTTC; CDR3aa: CASSTNARDSGYTF
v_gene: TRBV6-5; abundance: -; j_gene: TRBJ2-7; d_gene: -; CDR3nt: TGTGCCAGGCTCGGGACGCCCTACGAGCAGTACTTC; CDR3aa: CARLGTPYEQYF
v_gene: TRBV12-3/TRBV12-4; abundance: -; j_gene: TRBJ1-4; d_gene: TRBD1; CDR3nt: TGTGCCAGCAGCGGACAGGTGCCTGAAAAACTGTTTTTT; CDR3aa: CASSGQVPEKLFF
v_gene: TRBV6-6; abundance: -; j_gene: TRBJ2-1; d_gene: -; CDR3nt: TGTGCCAGCACCAAACGGGAAAACAATGAGCAGTTCTTC; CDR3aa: CASTKRENNEQFF
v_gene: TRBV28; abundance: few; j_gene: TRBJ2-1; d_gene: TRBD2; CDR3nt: TGTGCCAGCAGTCCCTTTCTAGCGGGGGCTGAGGATGAGCAGTTCTTC; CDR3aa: CASSPFLAGAEDEQFF
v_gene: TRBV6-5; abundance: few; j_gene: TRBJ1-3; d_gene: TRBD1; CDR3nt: TGTGCCAGCACCCGGGACAGGTACTCTGGAAACACCATATATTTT; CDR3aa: CASTRDRYSGNTIYF
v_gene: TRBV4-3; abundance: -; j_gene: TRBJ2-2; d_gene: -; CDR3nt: TGCGCCAGCAGCCCCTCCCGGAACACCGGGGAGCTGTTTTTT; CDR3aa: CASSPSRNTGELFF
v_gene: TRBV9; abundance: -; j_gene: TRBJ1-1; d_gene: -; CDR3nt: TGTGCCAGCAGTGAGGGGGGCGAGGGTGAAGCTTTCTTT; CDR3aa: CASSEGGEGEAFF
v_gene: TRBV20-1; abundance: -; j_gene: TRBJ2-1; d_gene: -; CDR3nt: TGCAGTGCTAGAGATACGGGGGAGCAGTTCTTC; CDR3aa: CSARDTGEQFF
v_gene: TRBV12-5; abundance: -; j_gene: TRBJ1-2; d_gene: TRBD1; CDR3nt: TGTGCTAGTGGTTTGGGCGGGACAGGACCCAACTATGGCTACACCTTC; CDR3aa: CASGLGGTGPNYGYTF
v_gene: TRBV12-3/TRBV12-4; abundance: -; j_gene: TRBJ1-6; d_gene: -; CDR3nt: TGTGCCAGCAGTTTCGTGGACTCACCCCTCCACTTT; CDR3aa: CASSFVDSPLHF
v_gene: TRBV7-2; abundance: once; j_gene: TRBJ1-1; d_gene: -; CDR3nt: TGTGCCAGCAGCTTAGTTGCCGGTCAGAACACTGAAGCTTTCTTT; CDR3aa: CASSLVAGQNTEAFF
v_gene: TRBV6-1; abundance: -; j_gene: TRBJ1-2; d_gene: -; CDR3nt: TGTGCCAGCAGTGAAGAGGTTTGGGGCTACACCTTC; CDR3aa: CASSEEVWGYTF
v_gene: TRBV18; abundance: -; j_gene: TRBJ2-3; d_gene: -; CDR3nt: TGTGCCAGCTCACCCCGACAGAGCACAGAGACGGATACGCAGTATTTT; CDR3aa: CASSPRQSTETDTQYF
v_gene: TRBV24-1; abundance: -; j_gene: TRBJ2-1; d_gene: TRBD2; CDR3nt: TGTGCCACCAGTGACGCGCGGGCGGGGGAGAATGAGCAGTTCTTC; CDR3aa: CATSDARAGENEQFF
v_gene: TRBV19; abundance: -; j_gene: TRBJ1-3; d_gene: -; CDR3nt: TGTGCCAGTGGCCGAACCGGGACTCGCTCTGGAAACACCATATATTTT; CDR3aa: CASGRTGTRSGNTIYF
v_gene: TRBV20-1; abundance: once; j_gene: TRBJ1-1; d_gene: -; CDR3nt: TGCAGTGCTAGTAGGGGCACTGAAGCTTTCTTT; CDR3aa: CSASRGTEAFF
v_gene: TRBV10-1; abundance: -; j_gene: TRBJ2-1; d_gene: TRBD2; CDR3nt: TGCGCCAGCAGGGTTGGGGGGAGGGTGAGGTACAATGAGCAGTTCTTC; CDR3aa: CASRVGGRVRYNEQFF
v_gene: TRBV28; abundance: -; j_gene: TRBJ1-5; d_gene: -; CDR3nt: TGTGCCAGCAGTCCCAGGGCTTCACAAGCCCAGCATTTT; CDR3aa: CASSPRASQAQHF
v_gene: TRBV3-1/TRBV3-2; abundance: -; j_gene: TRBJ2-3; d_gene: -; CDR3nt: TGTGCCAGCAGCTTCTCGGGGGGCCGTCCCACAGATACGCAGTATTTT; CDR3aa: CASSFSGGRPTDTQYF
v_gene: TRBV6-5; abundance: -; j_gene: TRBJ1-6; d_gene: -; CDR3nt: TGTGCCAGCACCCCGACTAGTAATTCACCCCTCCACTTT; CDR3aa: CASTPTSNSPLHF
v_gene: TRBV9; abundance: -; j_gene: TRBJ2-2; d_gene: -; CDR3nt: TGTGCCAGCAGCGAAGAAGGGCTAGGGGAGCTGTTTTTT; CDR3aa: CASSEEGLGELFF
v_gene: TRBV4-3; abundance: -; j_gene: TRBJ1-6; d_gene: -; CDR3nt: TGCGCCAGCAGCCAAGAGTTTGCAGCCACCGGGTCACCCCTCCACTTT; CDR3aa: CASSQEFAATGSPLHF
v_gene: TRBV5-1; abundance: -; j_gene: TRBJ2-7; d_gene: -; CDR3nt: TGCGCCAGCAGCGACCCGGGACGGAGCTCCTACGAGCAGTACTTC; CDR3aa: CASSDPGRSSYEQYF
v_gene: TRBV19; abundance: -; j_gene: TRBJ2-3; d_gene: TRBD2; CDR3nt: TGTGCCAGTAGGGGAGCGGGGGTTCGTACAGATACGCAGTATTTT; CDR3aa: CASRGAGVRTDTQYF
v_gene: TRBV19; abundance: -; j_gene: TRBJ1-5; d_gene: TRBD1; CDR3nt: TGTGCCAGTAGTATTTTGAGGGGGCCCTATCAGCCCCAGCATTTT; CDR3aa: CASSILRGPYQPQHF
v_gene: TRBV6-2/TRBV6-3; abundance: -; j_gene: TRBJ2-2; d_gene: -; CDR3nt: TGTGCCAGCAGCTCTCCGTTCGAGCCCGGGGAGCTGTTTTTT; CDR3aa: CASSSPFEPGELFF
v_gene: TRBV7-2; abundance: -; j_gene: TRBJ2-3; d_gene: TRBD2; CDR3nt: TGTGCCAGCAGCTTTTCAGCGGGGCCACCTGATACGCAGTATTTT; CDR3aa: CASSFSAGPPDTQYF
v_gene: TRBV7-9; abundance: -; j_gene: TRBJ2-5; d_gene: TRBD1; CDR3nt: TGTGCCAGCAGCTTATACAGGGGCGCAAGCCAAGAGACCCAGTACTTC; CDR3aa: CASSLYRGASQETQYF
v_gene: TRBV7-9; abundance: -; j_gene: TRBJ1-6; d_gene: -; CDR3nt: TGTGCCAGCAGCTTAGCAGGGGCAGGGTATTCACCCCTCCACTTT; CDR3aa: CASSLAGAGYSPLHF
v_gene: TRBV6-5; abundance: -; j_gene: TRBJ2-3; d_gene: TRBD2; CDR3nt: TGTGCCAGCAGGGAGCGGGGGGCAGCAGATACGCAGTATTTT; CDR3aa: CASRERGAADTQYF
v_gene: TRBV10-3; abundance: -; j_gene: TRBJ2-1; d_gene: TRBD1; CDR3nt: TGTGCCATCAGTGAATCGGACAGGGGGAGGGATGAGCAGTTCTTC; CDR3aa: CAISESDRGRDEQFF
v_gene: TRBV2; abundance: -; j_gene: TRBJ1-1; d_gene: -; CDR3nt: TGTGCCAGCAGTGTGGGTTCCGGAAACACTGAAGCTTTCTTT; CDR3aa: CASSVGSGNTEAFF
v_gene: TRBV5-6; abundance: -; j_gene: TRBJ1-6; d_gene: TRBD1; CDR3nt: TGTGCCAGCAGCGGTTCAGGGGGCCCCGCTAATTCACCCCTCCACTTT; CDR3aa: CASSGSGGPANSPLHF
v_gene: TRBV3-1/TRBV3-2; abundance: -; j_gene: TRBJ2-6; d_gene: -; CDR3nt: TGTGCCAGCAGCCAAGGAGGAAGAATAGGCCCTGTTAGGGCCAACGTCCTGACTTTC; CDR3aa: CASSQGGRIGPVRANVLTF
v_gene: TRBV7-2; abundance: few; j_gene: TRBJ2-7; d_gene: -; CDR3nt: TGTGCCAGCAGCTTGGGACTGTCGATCGAGCAGTACTTC; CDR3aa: CASSLGLSIEQYF
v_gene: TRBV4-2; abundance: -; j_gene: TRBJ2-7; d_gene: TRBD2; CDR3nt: TGTGCCAGCAGCCAAGAGGGTGGACACGGGGGGGCCTCCTACGAGCAGTACTTC; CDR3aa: CASSQEGGHGGASYEQYF
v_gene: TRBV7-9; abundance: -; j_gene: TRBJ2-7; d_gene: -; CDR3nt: TGTGCCAGCAGCCCCGACAGGTTCGGCGAGCAGTACTTC; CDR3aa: CASSPDRFGEQYF
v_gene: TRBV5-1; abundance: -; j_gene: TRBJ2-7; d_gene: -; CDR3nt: TGCGCCAGCAGTGCGACGAATCCGGGGGAGCAGTACTTC; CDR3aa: CASSATNPGEQYF